The 2 T cell receptor beta chains below all came from one sample that was sequenced in a study of early T cells in non-severe SARS-CoV-2 infection. TCRdb passed the 5' RACE reads through MiXCR, listing each CDR3 protein once. The table records approximately 99,000 distinct CDR3 sequences, 12% of them present only once. The sample was whole blood. These receptor sequences come from an adult who was a healthcare worker with PCR-confirmed SARS-CoV-2 infection or an uninfected control (not recorded which).

This chain links TRBV29-1 with TRBJ2-3; 11 bases line up with TRBD1. This CDR3 spans 15 amino acids. The V gene's germline CDR1 is SQVTM and CDR2 ANQGSEA. V lost 7 bases to trimming and J lost 5 bases; unmatched junction nucleotides: 11. This CDR3 is CSAVPDRGRGDTQYF. Here the CDR3 DNA reads TGCAGCGCCGTCCCGGACAGGGGGCGCGGAGATACGCAGTATTTT.

The chain couples TRBV5-1 to TRBJ1-1, with TRBD1 matching 7 bases. CDR1 is SGHRS, CDR2 YFSETQ, per germline. The J segment lost 0 bases and the V segment lost 4 bases, leaving 6 bases of the junction unmatched. The CDR3 extends over 15 amino acids. The CDR3 coding sequence is TGCGCCAGCAGCCCGGGACAGAACATGAACACTGAAGCTTTCTTT. This translates into CASSPGQNMNTEAFF.